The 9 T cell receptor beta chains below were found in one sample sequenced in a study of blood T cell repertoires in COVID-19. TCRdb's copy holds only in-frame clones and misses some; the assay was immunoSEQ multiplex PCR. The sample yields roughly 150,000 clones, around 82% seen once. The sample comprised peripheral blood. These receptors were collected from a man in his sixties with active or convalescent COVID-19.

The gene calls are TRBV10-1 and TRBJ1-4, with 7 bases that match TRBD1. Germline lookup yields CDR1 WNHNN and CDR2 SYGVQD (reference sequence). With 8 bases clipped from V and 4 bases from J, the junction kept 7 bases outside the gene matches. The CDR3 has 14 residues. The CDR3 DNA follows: TGCGCCAGCCTAGGGACAGCTAATAATGAAAAACTGTTTTTT. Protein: CASLGTANNEKLFF.

The CDR3 protein is CATSSKDRGNQPQHF. CDR3 in DNA: TGTGCCACCAGCAGTAAGGACAGAGGTAATCAGCCCCAGCATTTT. This sequence joins TRBV15 and TRBJ1-5, with a tentative D call TRBD1 (6 bases). The CDR3 consists of 15 residues. Trimming stripped 3 bases from V and 4 bases from J, with 13 bases between. Germline CDR1 reads LNHNV; CDR2 reads YYDKDF (reference sequence). The full variable domain, completed using reference TRBV15 and TRBJ1-5, is DAMVIQNPRYQVTQFGKPVTLSCSQTLNHNVMYWYQQKSSQAPKLLFHYYDKDFNNEADTPDNFQSRRPNTSFCFLDIRSPGLGDTAMYLCATSSKDRGNQPQHFGDGTRLSIL.

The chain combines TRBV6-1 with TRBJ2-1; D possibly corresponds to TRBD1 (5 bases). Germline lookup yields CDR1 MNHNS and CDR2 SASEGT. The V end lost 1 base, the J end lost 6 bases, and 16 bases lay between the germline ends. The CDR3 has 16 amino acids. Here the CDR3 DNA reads TGTGCCAGCAGTGAAGAGACCCAATTTAGGGGCAATGAGCAGTTCTTC. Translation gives CASSEETQFRGNEQFF.

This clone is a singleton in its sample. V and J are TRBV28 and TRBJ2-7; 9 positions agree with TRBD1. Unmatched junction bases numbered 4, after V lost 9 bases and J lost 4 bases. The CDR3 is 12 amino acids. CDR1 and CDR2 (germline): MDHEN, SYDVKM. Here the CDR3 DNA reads TGTGCCAGTACCGGACAGGGGTACGAGCAGTACTTC. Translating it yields CASTGQGYEQYF.

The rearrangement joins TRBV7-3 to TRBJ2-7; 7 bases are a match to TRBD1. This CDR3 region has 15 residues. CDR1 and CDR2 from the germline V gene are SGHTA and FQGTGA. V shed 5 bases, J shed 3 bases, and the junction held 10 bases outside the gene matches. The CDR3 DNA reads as TGTGCCAGCAGCAAAACAGGGGCCTTCGACTACGAGCAGTACTTC. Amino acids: CASSKTGAFDYEQYF.

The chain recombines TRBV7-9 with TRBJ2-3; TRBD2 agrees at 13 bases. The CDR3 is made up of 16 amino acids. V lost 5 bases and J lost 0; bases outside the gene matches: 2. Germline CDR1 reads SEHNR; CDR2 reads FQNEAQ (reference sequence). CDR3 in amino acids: CASSRLAGGSTDTQYF. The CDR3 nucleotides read TGTGCCAGCAGCCGACTAGCGGGGGGAAGCACAGATACGCAGTATTTT. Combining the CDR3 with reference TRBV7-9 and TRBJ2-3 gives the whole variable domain DTGVSQNPRHKITKRGQNVTFRCDPISEHNRLYWYRQTLGQGPEFLTYFQNEAQLEKSRLLSDRFSAERPKGSFSTLEIQRTEQGDSAMYLCASSRLAGGSTDTQYFGPGTRLTVL.

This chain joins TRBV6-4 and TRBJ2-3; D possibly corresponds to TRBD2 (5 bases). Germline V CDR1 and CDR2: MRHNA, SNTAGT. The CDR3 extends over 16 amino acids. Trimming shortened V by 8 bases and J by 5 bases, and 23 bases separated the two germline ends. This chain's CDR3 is CASARSSDGGLDTQYF. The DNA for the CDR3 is TGTGCCAGCGCTCGATCGAGCGACGGAGGACTAGATACGCAGTATTTT.

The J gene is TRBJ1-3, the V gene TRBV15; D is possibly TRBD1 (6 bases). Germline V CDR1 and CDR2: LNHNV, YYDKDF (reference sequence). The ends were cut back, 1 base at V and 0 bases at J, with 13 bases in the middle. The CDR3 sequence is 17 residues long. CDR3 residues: CATSRAPGQFSGNTIYF. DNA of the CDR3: TGTGCCACCAGCAGAGCCCCGGGACAATTCTCTGGAAACACCATATATTTT.

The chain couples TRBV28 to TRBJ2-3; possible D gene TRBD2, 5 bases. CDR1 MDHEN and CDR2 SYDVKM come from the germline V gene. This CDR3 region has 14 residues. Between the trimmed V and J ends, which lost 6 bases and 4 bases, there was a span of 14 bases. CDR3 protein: CASRISSSPDTQYF. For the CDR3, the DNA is TGTGCCAGCAGGATTTCTAGCTCGCCAGATACGCAGTATTTT.